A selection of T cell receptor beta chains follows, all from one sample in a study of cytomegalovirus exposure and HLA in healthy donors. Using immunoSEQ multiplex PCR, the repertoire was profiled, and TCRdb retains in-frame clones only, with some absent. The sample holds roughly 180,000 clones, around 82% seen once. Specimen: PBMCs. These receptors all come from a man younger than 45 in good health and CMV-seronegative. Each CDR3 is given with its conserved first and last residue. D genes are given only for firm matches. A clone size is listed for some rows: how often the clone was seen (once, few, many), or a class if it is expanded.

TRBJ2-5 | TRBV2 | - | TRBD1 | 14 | TGTGCCAGCCGTCCAACAGGGGGCGCAGAGACCCAGTACTTC | CASRPTGGAETQYF
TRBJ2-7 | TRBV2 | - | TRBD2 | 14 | TGTGCCAGCAGTGACGGCGGGGGCTCCTACGAGCAGTACTTC | CASSDGGGSYEQYF
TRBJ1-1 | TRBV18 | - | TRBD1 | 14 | TGTGCCAGCTCACGACAGGGGATGAACACTGAAGCTTTCTTT | CASSRQGMNTEAFF
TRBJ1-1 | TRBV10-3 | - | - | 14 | TGTGCCATCAGTGAGTCGCAGGGAAGGACTGAAGCTTTCTTT | CAISESQGRTEAFF
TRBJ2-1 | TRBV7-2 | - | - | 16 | TGTGCCAGCAGCCCGAGGGGGGGGAGCTCCTACAATGAGCAGTTCTTC | CASSPRGGSSYNEQFF
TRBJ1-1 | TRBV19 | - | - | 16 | TGTGCCAGTAGTTGGGGTGGGACATCCTTGGGGACTGAAGCTTTCTTT | CASSWGGTSLGTEAFF
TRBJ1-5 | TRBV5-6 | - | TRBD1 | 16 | TGTGCCAGCAGCCTCGCGGGGACAGAATCCTATCAGCCCCAGCATTTT | CASSLAGTESYQPQHF
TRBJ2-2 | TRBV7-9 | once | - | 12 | TGTGCCAGCGGCGGGCACACCGGGGAGCTGTTTTTT | CASGGHTGELFF
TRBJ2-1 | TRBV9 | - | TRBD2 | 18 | TGTGCCAGCAGCGTAACCCCGTCCGCTAGCGGGACATACAATGAGCAGTTCTTC | CASSVTPSASGTYNEQFF
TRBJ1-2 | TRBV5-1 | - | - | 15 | TGCGCCAGCAGCTCAGCGGGGGGGTCAGGGGAAGGCTACACCTTC | CASSSAGGSGEGYTF
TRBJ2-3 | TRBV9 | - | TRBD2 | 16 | TGTGCCAGCAGCGTCCCACTAGCGGGGGGCACAGATACGCAGTATTTT | CASSVPLAGGTDTQYF
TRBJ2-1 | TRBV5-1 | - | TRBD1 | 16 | TGCGCCAGCAGCTTGGGAGGACAGGGTGCCTACAATGAGCAGTTCTTC | CASSLGGQGAYNEQFF
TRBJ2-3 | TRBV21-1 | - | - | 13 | TGTGCCAGCAGCCGGTGGAGCTCAGATACGCAGTATTTT | CASSRWSSDTQYF
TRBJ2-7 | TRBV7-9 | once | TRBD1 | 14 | TGTGCCAGCAGCTGGGGACAGAATTCCTACGAGCAGTACTTC | CASSWGQNSYEQYF
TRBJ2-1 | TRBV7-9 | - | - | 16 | TGTGCCAGCCGCTTCCTTAATGGACTCACACACGATGAGCAGTTCTTC | CASRFLNGLTHDEQFF
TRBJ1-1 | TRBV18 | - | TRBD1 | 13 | TGTGCCAGCTCACCGGACAGGGACACTGAAGCTTTCTTT | CASSPDRDTEAFF
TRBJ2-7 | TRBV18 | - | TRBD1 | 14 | TGTGCCAGCTCACCATCCCAGGGGGCTTCCGAGCAGTACTTC | CASSPSQGASEQYF
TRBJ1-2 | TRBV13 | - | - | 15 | TGTGCCAGCAGCCATGGACAGATGAGGAACTATGGCTACACCTTC | CASSHGQMRNYGYTF
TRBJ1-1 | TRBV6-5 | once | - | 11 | TGTGCCAGCATCCTCAACAGGGAAGCTTTCTTT | CASILNREAFF
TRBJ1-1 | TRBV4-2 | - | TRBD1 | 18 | TGTGCCAGCAGCCAAGATTCGTGGAGGACAGGGGGGGTCACTGAAGCTTTCTTT | CASSQDSWRTGGVTEAFF
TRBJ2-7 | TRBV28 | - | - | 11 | TGTGCCAGCAGTCAAAACTACGAGCAGTACTTC | CASSQNYEQYF
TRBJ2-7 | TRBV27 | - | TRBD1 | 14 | TGTGCCAGCAGTTTGAGACAGGGGGGGTACGAGCAGTACTTC | CASSLRQGGYEQYF
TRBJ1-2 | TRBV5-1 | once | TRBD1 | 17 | TGCGCCAGCAGCCCAGGTGGTGGGGACAGAGCTAACTATGGCTACACCTTC | CASSPGGGDRANYGYTF
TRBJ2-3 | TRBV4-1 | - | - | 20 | TGCGCCAGCAGCCAGCCCTCGGGAAGGGGGTTCCTCCAATCTACAGATACGCAGTATTTT | CASSQPSGRGFLQSTDTQYF
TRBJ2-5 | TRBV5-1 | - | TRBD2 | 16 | TGCGCCAGCAGCTCGGAACTAGCGGTTCTCGCAGAGACCCAGTACTTC | CASSSELAVLAETQYF
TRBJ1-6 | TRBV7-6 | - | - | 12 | TGTGCCAGCAGCCCACAGAATTCACCCCTCCACTTT | CASSPQNSPLHF
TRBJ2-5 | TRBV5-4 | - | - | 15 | TGTGCCAGCAGCTTGATCGGGACTTCTCCCGATGATCAGTACTTC | CASSLIGTSPDDQYF
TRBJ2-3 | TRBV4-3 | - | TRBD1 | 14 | TGCGCCAGCAGTCGCGGACAGGTCACAGATACGCAGTATTTT | CASSRGQVTDTQYF
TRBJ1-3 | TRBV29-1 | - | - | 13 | TGCAGCGTTGCCGTTTCCTCTGGAAACACCATATATTTT | CSVAVSSGNTIYF
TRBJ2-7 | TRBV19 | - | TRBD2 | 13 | TGTGCCAGTAGTTCGATTTTAGCGGGAGTGCAGTACTTC | CASSSILAGVQYF
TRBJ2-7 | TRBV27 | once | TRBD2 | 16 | TGTGCCAGCAGTCGAACCCACCTAGCGGGAGTCGGCGAGCAGTACTTC | CASSRTHLAGVGEQYF
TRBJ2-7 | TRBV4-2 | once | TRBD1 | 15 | TGTGCCAGCAGCCGGGGGGACAGGGGAACCTACGAGCAGTACTTC | CASSRGDRGTYEQYF
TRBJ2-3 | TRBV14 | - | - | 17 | TGTGCCAGCAGCCGGTCCCCGGGTTTCGAGACTACAGATACGCAGTATTTT | CASSRSPGFETTDTQYF
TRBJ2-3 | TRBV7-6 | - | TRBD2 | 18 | TGTGCCAGCAGCCCTGGTGAGCGGCTAGCGGGCTACACAGATACGCAGTATTTT | CASSPGERLAGYTDTQYF
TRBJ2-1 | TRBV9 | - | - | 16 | TGTGCCAGCAGCGTAGCCCATGGGAGCGGCTACAATGAGCAGTTCTTC | CASSVAHGSGYNEQFF
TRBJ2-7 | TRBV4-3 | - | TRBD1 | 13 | TGCGCCAGCAGCCTAGACAGGGACTACGAGCAGTACTTC | CASSLDRDYEQYF
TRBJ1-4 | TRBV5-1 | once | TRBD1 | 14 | TGCGCCAGCAGTTGGACAGGGGGTTTTGAAAAACTGTTTTTT | CASSWTGGFEKLFF
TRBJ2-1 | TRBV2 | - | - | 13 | TGTGCCAGCAGTGTGTCGGACTCCTATGAGCAGTTCTTC | CASSVSDSYEQFF
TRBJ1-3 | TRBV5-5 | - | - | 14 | TGTGCCAGCAGCTTGGCCCGAGGCGGAAACACCATATATTTT | CASSLARGGNTIYF
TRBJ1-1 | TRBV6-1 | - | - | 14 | TGTGCCAGCAGTCTGTGGGCGGGGGGAACTGAAGCTTTCTTT | CASSLWAGGTEAFF
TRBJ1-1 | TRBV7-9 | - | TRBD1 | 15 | TGTGCCAGCAGCGGGACAGGGAGGAGGGACACTGAAGCTTTCTTT | CASSGTGRRDTEAFF
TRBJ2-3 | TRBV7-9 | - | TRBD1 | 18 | TGTGCCAGCAGCTTAGGACAGGGGAATGGGTATAGCACAGATACGCAGTATTTT | CASSLGQGNGYSTDTQYF
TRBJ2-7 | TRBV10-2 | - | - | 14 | TGCGCCAGCAGTGAGTCAAACAGGGTCGGCGAGCAGTACTTC | CASSESNRVGEQYF
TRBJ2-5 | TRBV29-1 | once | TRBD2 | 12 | TGCAGCGTTGGGGGGGGTCGAGAGACCCAGTACTTC | CSVGGGRETQYF
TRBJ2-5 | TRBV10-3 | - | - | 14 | TGTGCCATCAGTGCAGGACCGGCGGGGGAGACCCAGTACTTC | CAISAGPAGETQYF
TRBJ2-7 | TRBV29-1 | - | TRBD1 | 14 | TGCAGCGTTGAAAGGACAGGGGTCTTCGACGAGCAGTACTTC | CSVERTGVFDEQYF
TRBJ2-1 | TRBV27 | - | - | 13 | TGTGCCAGCAGTCCTCGGGTGTACAATGAGCAGTTCTTC | CASSPRVYNEQFF
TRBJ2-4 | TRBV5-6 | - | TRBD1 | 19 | TGTGCCAGCAGCTTGGTCGCAGGGGGCGCCTCTTTAGCCAAAAACATTCAGTACTTC | CASSLVAGGASLAKNIQYF
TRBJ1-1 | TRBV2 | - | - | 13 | TGTGCCAGCGGAGCAGGGTGGGGCACTGAAGCTTTCTTT | CASGAGWGTEAFF
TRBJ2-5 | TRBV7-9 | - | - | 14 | TGTGCCAGCAGGACTATACGGGGACAAGAGACCCAGTACTTC | CASRTIRGQETQYF
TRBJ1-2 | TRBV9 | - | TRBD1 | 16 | TGTGCCAGCAGCGCCCTGGGACAGAACAAAAACTATGGCTACACCTTC | CASSALGQNKNYGYTF
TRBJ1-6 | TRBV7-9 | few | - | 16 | TGTGCCAGCAGCAAGACACCGAGCTCCTATAATTCACCCCTCCACTTT | CASSKTPSSYNSPLHF
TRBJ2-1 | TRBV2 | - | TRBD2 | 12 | TGTGCCAGCAGTCTGGGGGAGGGCTCGGAGTTCTTC | CASSLGEGSEFF
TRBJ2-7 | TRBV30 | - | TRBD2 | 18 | TGTGCCTGGAGTGTATTTCGGACTAGCGGACTCCCCGGGTACGAGCAGTACTTC | CAWSVFRTSGLPGYEQYF
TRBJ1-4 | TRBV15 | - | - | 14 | TGTGCCACCAGCAGAGCGGGAAATAATGAAAAACTGTTTTTT | CATSRAGNNEKLFF
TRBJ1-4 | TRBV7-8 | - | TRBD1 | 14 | TGTGCCAGCAGCTTAAGAACAGGGGGATTAAAACTGTTTTTT | CASSLRTGGLKLFF
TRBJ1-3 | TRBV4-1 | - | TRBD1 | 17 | TGCGCCGGCAGCCAAGAAGCCTCGGCAGGGGGTTTGAACACCATATATTTT | CAGSQEASAGGLNTIYF